The present T cell receptor (beta chain) was sequenced within a study of T-cell memory formation after mild COVID-19. Across the whole study: Largely, TCR clusters stayed within a single donor.

For this clonotype: Its antigen remains unidentified.

Each CDR3 protein is one row after TCRdb ran MiXCR on the 5' RACE reads. In the table there are a few hundred thousand distinct CDR3 sequences, 15% to 20% of which are singletons. Deletions cut 5 bases from V and 5 bases from J, with 15 bases between. Germline V lookup: CDR1 SGHTA, CDR2 FQGNSA. The CDR3 contains 15 residues. Study conclusions and caveats: The study detected some responding clones in pre-infection memory, suggesting cross-reactive memory joined. CD4+ contracting clones were found mainly in CM and EM, and CD8+ ones in EMRA. CD4/CD8 balance characterized clones contracting day 15 to 85, and CD4+ skew characterized later expanders.

This clonotype originated in a man between 18 and 29 years old who had mild COVID-19 (a few samples of this study predate the infection). Cell type and time point are not known. The material sequenced was PBMCs or a T cell subset sorted from them (not recorded which). The gene calls are TRBV7-2 and TRBJ1-4; maybe TRBD1 (5 bases). For the CDR3, the DNA is TGTGCCAGCAGCCCCTCTTGGGGGTCAAATGAAAAACTGTTTTTT. This codes for CASSPSWGSNEKLFF. Full variable domain (rest looked up from reference TRBV7-2 and TRBJ1-4): GAGVSQSPSNKVTEKGKDVELRCDPISGHTALYWYRQSLGQGLEFLIYFQGNSAPDKSGLPSDRFSAERTGGSVSTLTIQRTQQEDSAVYLCASSPSWGSNEKLFFGSGTQLSVL.